A selection of T cell receptor beta chains follows, all from one sample in a study of pediatric ulcerative colitis. Sequencing used immunoSEQ multiplex PCR; TCRdb keeps in-frame clones, though not all of them. Counted here are around 65,000 clones, 77% occurring once; the ten biggest clones make up roughly 5.2%. The sample was blood. These receptors all come from a boy between 5 and 17 years old with moderate ulcerative colitis. CDR3s include the opening cysteine and the closing phenylalanine or tryptophan. The D gene is left open where the match is weak. Clone size appears in some rows only: once, few, many, or a class for an expanded clone.

.	TRBV9	TRBJ2-7	.	14	CASSVEHSNYEQYF	TGTGCCAGCAGCGTAGAGCACAGTAACTACGAGCAGTACTTC
.	TRBV7-9	TRBJ1-6	few	13	CASSRTVQSPLHF	TGTGCCAGCAGCAGGACAGTACAGTCACCCCTCCACTTT
TRBD1	TRBV18	TRBJ1-1	.	14	CASSLGQINTEAFF	TGTGCCAGCTCACTGGGACAGATTAACACTGAAGCTTTCTTT
TRBD2	TRBV5-1	TRBJ2-1	.	17	CASSSWGAGSSYNEQFF	TGCGCCAGCAGCTCCTGGGGAGCGGGGAGCTCCTACAATGAGCAGTTCTTC
.	TRBV29-1	TRBJ2-5	.	12	CSVGARWETQYF	TGCAGCGTTGGGGCCAGGTGGGAGACCCAGTACTTC
.	TRBV6-5	TRBJ1-4	.	15	CASSYSGSTNEKLFF	TGTGCCAGCAGTTACTCGGGATCTACTAATGAAAAACTGTTTTTT
.	TRBV5-4	TRBJ2-7	.	15	CASSLNPPPTYEQYF	TGTGCCAGCAGCTTGAATCCTCCTCCGACCTACGAGCAGTACTTC
TRBD2	TRBV5-1	TRBJ2-3	.	15	CASSLERGSTDTQYF	TGCGCCAGCAGCTTGGAGCGGGGGAGCACAGATACGCAGTATTTT
TRBD1	TRBV2	TRBJ1-2	few	14	CASRPGTGANGYTF	TGTGCCAGCAGACCCGGGACAGGGGCCAATGGCTACACCTTC
TRBD1	TRBV7-8	TRBJ2-2	.	15	CASSQDRGNTGELFF	TGTGCCAGCAGCCAAGACAGGGGAAACACCGGGGAGCTGTTTTTT